This entry features one TCR beta chain sequence. This sample was taken from a study of blood T cell repertoires in COVID-19. For the study at large: Material from acute and convalescent COVID-19 was sourced from the United States, Italy and Spain. The analysed material was cDNA or gDNA that came from T cells, B-cell-depleted T cells, or PBMCs.

The V segment lost 0 bases and the J segment 2 bases; nucleotides outside the gene matches: 5. The CDR3 has 17 residues. CDR1 is LGHNT, CDR2 FRNRAP, per germline. As originally analysed: Reference gene primers were amplified, and this amplification served to estimate nucleated cell counts. Only in-frame clones appear in the TCRdb table, and some are missing; sequencing was by immunoSEQ multiplex PCR. The D gene and trimming were derived from the DNA, and the V and J assignments and clone size from that table. The data hold roughly 410,000 clones, with 75% to 90% observed a single time. Sequenced input: peripheral blood. This chain connects TRBV12-5 to TRBJ2-5, with 11 bases fitting TRBD2. This receptor was obtained from a middle-aged woman with COVID-19, enrolled during active disease. The CDR3 DNA follows: TGTGCTAGTGGTTTGGTGGCGCGACTAGCGGGGCAAGAGACCCAGTACTTC. Translated, it gives CASGLVARLAGQETQYF. The full variable domain, with the rest looked up from reference TRBV12-5 and TRBJ2-5, is DARVTQTPRHKVTEMGQEVTMRCQPILGHNTVFWYRQTMMQGLELLAYFRNRAPLDDSGMPKDRFSAEMPDATLATLKIQPSEPRDSAVYFCASGLVARLAGQETQYFGPGTRLLVL.